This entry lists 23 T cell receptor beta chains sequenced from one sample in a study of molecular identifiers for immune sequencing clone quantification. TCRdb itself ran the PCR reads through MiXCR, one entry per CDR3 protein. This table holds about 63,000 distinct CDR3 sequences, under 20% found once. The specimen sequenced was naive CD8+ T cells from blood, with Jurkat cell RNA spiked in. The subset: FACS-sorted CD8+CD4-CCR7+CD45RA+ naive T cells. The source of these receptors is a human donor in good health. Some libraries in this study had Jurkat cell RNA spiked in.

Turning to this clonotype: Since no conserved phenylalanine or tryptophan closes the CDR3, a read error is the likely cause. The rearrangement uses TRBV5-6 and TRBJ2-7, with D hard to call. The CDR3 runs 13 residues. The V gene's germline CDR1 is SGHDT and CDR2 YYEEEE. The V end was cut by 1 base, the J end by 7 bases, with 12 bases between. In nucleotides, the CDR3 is TGTGCCAGCAGCTTGTCGAGGTTCGATGAGCAGTACATC. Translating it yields CASSLSRFDEQYI.

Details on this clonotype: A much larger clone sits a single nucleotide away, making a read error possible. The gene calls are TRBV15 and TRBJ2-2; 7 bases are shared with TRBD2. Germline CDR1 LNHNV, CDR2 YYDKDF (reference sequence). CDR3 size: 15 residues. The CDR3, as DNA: TGTGCCACCAGCGGAGAGCGGGACAACACCGGGGAGCTGTTTTTT. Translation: CATSGERDNTGELFF.

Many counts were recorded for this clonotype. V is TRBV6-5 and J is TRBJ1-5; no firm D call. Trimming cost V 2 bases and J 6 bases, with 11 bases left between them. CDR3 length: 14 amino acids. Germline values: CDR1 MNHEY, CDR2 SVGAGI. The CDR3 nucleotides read TGTGCCAGCAGTTACACGGAGCTGGGTCAGCCCCAGCATTTT. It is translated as CASSYTELGQPQHF.

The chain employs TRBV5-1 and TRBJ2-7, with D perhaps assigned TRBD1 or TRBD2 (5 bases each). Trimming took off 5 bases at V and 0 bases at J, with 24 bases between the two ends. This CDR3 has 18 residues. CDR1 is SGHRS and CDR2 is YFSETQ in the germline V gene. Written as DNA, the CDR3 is TGCGCCAGCAGGATGGAGGTACAGGCCCATCCAAGCTCCTACGAGCAGTACTTC. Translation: CASRMEVQAHPSSYEQYF.

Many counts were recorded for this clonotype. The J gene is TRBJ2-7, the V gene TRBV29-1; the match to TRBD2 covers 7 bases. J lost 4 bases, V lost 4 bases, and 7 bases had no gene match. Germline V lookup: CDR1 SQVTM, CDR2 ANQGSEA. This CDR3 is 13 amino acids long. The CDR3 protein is CSVGYRGEYEQYF. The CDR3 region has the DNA TGCAGCGTTGGATATCGGGGGGAGTACGAGCAGTACTTC.

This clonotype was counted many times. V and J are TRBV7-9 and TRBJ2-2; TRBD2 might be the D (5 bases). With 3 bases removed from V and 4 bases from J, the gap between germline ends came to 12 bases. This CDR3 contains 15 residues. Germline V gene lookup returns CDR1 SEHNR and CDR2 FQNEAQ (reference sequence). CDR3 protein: CASSFHTGVTGELFF. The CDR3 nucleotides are TGTGCCAGCAGCTTCCATACCGGGGTCACCGGGGAGCTGTTTTTT.

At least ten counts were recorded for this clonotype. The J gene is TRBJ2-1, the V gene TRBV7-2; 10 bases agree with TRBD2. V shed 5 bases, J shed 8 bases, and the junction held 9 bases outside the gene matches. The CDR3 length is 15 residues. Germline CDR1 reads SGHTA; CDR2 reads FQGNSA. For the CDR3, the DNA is TGTGCCAGCAGCATGACTAGCGGGCGGATTGATGAGCAGTTCTTC. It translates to CASSMTSGRIDEQFF.

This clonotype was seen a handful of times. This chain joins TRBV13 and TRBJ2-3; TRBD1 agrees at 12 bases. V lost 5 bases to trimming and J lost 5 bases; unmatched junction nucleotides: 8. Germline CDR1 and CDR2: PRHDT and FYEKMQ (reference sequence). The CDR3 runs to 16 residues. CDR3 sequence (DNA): TGTGCCAGCAGCCAGCCGGGACAGGGGGCTGTAGATACGCAGTATTTT. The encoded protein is CASSQPGQGAVDTQYF.

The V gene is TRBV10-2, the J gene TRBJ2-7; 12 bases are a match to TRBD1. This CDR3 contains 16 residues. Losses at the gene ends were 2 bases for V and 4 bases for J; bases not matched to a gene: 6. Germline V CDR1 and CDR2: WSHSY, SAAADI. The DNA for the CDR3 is TGCGCCAGCAGTGAGGGGACAGGGGGCAGCTTATACGAGCAGTACTTC. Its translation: CASSEGTGGSLYEQYF.

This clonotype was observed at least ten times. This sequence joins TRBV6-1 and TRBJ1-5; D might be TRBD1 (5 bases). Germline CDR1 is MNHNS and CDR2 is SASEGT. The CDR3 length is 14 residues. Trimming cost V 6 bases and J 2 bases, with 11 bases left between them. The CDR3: CASRVGGGNQPQHF. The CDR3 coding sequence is TGTGCCAGCAGGGTTGGGGGTGGCAATCAGCCCCAGCATTTT.

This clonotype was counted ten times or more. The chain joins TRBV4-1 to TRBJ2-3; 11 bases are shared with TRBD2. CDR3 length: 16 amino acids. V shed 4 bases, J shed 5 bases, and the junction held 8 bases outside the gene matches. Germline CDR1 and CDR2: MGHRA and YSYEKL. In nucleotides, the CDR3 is TGCGCCAGCAGCCCAACCATCGGACTAGCGGGAGATACGCAGTATTTT. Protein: CASSPTIGLAGDTQYF.

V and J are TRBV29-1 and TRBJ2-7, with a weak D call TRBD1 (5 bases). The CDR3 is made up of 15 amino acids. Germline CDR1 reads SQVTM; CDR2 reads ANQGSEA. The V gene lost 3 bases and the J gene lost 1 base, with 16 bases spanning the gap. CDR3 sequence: CSVEADSQGSYEQYF. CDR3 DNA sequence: TGCAGCGTTGAGGCGGATTCCCAGGGATCCTACGAGCAGTACTTC.

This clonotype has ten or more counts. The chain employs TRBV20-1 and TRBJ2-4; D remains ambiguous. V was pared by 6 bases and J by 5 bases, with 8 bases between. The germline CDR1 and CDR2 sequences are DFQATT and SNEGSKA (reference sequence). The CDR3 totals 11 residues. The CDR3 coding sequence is TGCAGTGCAGACGGCGAAAACATTCAGTACTTC. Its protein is CSADGENIQYF.

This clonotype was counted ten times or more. CDR3 protein: CASSVTKTQGDEQFF. The CDR3 coding sequence is TGTGCCAGCAGCGTCACAAAAACACAGGGCGATGAGCAGTTCTTC. The genes are TRBV9 and TRBJ2-1, with D perhaps matching TRBD1 (6 bases). V was shortened by 2 bases and J by 8 bases, with 17 bases between the two germline ends. The CDR3 is 15 amino acids. CDR1 and CDR2 from the germline V gene are SGDLS and YYNGEE.

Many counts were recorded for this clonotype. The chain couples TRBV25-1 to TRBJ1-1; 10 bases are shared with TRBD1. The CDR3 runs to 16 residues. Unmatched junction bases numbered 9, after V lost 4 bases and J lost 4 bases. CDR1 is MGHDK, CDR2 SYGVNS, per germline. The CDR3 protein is CASSARDRGLGTEAFF. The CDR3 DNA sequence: TGTGCCAGCAGTGCCCGGGACAGGGGACTGGGCACTGAAGCTTTCTTT.

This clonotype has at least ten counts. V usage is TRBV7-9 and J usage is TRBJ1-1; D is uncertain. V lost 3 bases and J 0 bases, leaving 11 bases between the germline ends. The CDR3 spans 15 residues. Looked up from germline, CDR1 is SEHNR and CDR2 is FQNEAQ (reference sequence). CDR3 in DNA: TGTGCCAGCAGCTTTCCTTACAGTCTGAACACTGAAGCTTTCTTT. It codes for CASSFPYSLNTEAFF.

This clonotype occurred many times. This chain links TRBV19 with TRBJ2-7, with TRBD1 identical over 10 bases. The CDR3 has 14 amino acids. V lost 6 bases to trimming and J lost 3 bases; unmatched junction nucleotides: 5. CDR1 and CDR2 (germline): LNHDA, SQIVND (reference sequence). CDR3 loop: CASSAGTGDYEQYF. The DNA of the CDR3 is TGTGCCAGTAGCGCCGGGACAGGGGACTACGAGCAGTACTTC.

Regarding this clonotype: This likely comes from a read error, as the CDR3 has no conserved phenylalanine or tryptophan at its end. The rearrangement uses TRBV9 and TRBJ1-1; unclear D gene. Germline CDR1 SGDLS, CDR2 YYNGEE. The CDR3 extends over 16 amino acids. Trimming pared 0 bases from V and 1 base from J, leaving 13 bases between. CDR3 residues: CASSVDASKGNTEAFL. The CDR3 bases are TGTGCCAGCAGCGTAGATGCGTCTAAAGGGAACACTGAAGCTTTCCTT.

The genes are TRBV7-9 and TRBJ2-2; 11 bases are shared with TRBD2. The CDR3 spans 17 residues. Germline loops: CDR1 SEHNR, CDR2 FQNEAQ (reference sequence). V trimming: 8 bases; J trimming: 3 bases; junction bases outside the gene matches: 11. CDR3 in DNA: TGTGCCAGCCACATTTTGACTAGCGGGATAGACACCGGGGAGCTGTTTTTT. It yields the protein CASHILTSGIDTGELFF. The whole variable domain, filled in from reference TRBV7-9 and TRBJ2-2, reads DTGVSQNPRHKITKRGQNVTFRCDPISEHNRLYWYRQTLGQGPEFLTYFQNEAQLEKSRLLSDRFSAERPKGSFSTLEIQRTEQGDSAMYLCASHILTSGIDTGELFFGEGSRLTVL.

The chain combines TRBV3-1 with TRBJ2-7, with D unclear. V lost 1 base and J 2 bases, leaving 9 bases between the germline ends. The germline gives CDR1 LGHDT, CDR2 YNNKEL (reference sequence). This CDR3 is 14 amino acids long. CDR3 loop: CASSQASEAYEQYF. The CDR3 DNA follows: TGTGCCAGCAGCCAAGCCAGCGAGGCCTACGAGCAGTACTTC.

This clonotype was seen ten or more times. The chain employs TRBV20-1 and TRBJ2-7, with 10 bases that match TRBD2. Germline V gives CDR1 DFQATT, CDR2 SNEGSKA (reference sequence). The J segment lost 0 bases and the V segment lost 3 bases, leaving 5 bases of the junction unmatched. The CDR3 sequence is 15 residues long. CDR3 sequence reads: CSASGLAENSYEQYF. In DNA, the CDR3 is TGCAGTGCTAGTGGACTAGCGGAAAACTCCTACGAGCAGTACTTC.

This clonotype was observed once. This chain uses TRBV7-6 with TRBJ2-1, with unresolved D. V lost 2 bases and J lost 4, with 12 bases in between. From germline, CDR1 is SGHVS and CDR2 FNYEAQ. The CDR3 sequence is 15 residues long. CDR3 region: CASSLKILGYNEQFF. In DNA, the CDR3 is TGTGCCAGCAGCTTAAAGATCTTGGGGTACAATGAGCAGTTCTTC.

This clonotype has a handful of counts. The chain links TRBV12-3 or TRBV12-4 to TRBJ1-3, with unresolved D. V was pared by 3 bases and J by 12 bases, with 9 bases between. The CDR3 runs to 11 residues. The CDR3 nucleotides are TGTGCCAGCAGTTTGCCCGGACGCATATATTTT. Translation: CASSLPGRIYF.